The entry below gives a single TCR beta chain sequence along with its context. The antigen it recognizes is unknown. The input lacks base qualities; no much larger clone sits a single base away. This entry is derived from a study of blood T cells in healthy people across ages (dated by TCRdb to between 2014 and 2017). Background for the entire study: In model experiments, template switching captured about one uniquely barcoded TCR beta cDNA molecule for every two T cells. The study measured age-related changes in TCR beta repertoire diversity using deep sequencing normalized with unique cDNA molecular identifiers. Four age groups were formed from the donors: young (average about 15 years), middle-aged (less than 40), aged (62) and long-lived (roughly 88). To avoid experimental bias, donors of different ages were randomly spread across the sequencing lanes. Two additional independent replicas of 1 million unique cDNA reads from the same blood draw were analyzed for two donors (one aged 18 to 30 and one aged 80 or older). What the study reported, not specific to this receptor: A strong correlation was found between observed TCR beta diversity and the percentage of naive T cells measured by flow cytometry. Observed TCR beta diversity per million T cells fell roughly linearly with age, and a significant reduction was already apparent by age roughly 41. Estimates of total diversity based on one million sequenced T cells were regarded as lower bounds and as underestimates. Donor CMV infection status was unknown, potentially confounding age-related changes in expanded clonotypes. Bulk unsorted PBMC profiling prevented conclusive comparison of naive and antigen-experienced compartments. Compared with the aged group, more naive CD4+ T cells, fewer expanded clones and increased TCR diversity were shown by the long-lived group, suggesting age selection.

The donors were around 39 Caucasian individuals from Russia, aged roughly 6 to 95 years, who were systemically healthy. Ten milliliters of peripheral blood were drawn from each donor into EDTA-treated Vacutainer tubes. Ficoll-Paque density-gradient centrifugation was used to isolate PBMCs, with at least 6 million per sample. Trizol reagent was used to extract total RNA from PBMCs, with at least 6 micrograms per sample. The percentages of naive CD45RAhigh/CD27high T cells were determined by flow cytometry on a PBMC aliquot from every donor. V is pared back by 5 bases and J by 0 bases, with 11 bases lying between the germline termini. According to the germline V gene, CDR1 reads SGHRS and CDR2 reads YFSETQ. From its cysteine to its phenylalanine, the CDR3 spans 15 amino acids. CDR3 DNA only is kept here, 45 bases in frame from base 1. Libraries were prepared through 5' RACE. Reads for this sample came from an Illumina HiSeq 2500. A second PCR of roughly 6 to 11 cycles was run with a J-beta primer mix and a sample-barcoded 5' primer. Each TCR beta cDNA molecule received a unique molecular identifier from a template-switch 5' adaptor carrying 12 random nucleotides. Each sample yielded at least 2.5 million CDR3-containing paired-end reads. First-strand cDNA synthesis was performed from all RNA using the Mint cDNA synthesis kit, with priming by a TRBC-specific oligonucleotide. All cDNA was treated with uracil-DNA glycosylase and then went through a first 18-cycle PCR with the universal primers M1SS and BC2_uni_R. Turning to the authors' computational methods: For normalization, 1 million high-quality reads, each with a distinct molecular identifier, were randomly selected from each sample. Instead of being binned into consensus sequences, reads that shared molecular identifiers were thrown out. MiTCR, run with a Q25 quality threshold and the strictest error-elimination algorithm, handled CDR3 identification, clonotype clustering and error correction. Lower-bound total TCR beta diversity was estimated with a nonparametric unseen species model using Euler transformation. TCRdb itself trimmed the public reads at Q25 with fastp, ran MiXCR and retained productive beta chains. Entries that share a CDR3 protein sequence are merged under the most common genes and DNA. The V and J calls shown here were made by TCRdb, not taken from the authors' results. The sample table records 700,000 to 900,000 distinct CDR3 sequences; 50% to 65% of these occur just once. The ten most abundant clones make up approximately 40% of the sample.

The chain links TRBV5-1 with TRBJ2-2; TRBD1 could be the D gene, as 5 bases match. This receptor was taken from a man older than 75 in good health. The sequenced sample consisted of blood. Read as DNA, the sequence is TGCGCCAGCAGTCAGGGCCGGACGAACACCGGGGAGCTGTTTTTT. Translation gives CASSQGRTNTGELFF.